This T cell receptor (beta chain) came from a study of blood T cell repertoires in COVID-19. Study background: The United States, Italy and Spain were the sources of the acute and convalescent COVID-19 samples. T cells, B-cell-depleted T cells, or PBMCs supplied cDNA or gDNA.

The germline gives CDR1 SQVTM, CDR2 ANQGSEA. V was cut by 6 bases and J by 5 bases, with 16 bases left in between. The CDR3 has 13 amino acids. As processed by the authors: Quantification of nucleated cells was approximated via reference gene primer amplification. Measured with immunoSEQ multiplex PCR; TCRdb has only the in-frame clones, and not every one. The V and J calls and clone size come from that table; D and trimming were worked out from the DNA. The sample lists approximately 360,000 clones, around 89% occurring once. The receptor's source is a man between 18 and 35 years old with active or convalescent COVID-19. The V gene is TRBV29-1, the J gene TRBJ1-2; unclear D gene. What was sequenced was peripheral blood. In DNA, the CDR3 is TGCAGCGTAAACGGCGCGGGCGGATATGGCTACACCTTC. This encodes CSVNGAGGYGYTF.